This TCR beta chain was recorded in a study of response to subunit inactivated influenza vaccine. After removal of 9 bases from V and 5 bases from J, the junction contained 4 bases not matched to a gene. Germline assignment: CDR1 MDHEN and CDR2 SYDVKM. The CDR3 runs 12 residues. TCRdb analysed the RT-PCR reads with MiXCR anew, one entry per CDR3 protein. The profile shows over 750,000 distinct CDR3 sequences, 21% of them singletons. The J gene is TRBJ1-3, the V gene TRBV28, with 7 bases fitting TRBD1. The sequencing used PBMCs from blood, collected more than 4 days after vaccination. The TCR comes from a man in his forties or fifties who received an inactivated influenza vaccine. The CDR3 loop reads CASGTARNTIYF. As DNA, the CDR3 is TGTGCCAGTGGGACAGCTAGAAACACCATATATTTT.